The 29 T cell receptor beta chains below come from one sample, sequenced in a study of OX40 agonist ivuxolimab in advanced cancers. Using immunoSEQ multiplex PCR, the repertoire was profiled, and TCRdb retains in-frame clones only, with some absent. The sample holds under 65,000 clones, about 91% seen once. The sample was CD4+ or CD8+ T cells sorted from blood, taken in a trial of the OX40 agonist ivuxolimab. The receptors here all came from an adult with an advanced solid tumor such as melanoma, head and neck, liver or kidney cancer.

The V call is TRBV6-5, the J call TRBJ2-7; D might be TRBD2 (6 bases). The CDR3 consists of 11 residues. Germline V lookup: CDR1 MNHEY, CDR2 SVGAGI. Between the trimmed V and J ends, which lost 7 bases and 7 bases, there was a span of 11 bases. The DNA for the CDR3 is TGTGCCAGCACCTCGGAGGGGGAGCAGTACTTC. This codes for CASTSEGEQYF.

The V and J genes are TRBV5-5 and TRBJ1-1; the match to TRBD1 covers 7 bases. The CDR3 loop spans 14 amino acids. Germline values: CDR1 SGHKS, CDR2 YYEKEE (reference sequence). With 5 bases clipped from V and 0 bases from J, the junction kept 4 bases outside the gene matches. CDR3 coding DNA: TGTGCCAGCAGTTCACAGGGGATGAACACTGAAGCTTTCTTT. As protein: CASSSQGMNTEAFF.

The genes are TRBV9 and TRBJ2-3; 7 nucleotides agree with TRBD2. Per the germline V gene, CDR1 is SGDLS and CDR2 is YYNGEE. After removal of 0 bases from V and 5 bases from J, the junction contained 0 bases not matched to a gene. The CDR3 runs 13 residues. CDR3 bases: TGTGCCAGCAGCGTAGGGGAGGGAGATACGCAGTATTTT. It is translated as CASSVGEGDTQYF.

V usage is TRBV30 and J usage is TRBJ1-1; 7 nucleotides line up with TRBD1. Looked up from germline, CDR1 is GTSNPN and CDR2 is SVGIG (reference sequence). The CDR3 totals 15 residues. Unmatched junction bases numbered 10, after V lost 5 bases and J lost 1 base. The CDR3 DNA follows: TGTGCCTGGGGAAAGGAGGGGGCAAGGAACACTGAAGCTTTCTTT. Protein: CAWGKEGARNTEAFF.

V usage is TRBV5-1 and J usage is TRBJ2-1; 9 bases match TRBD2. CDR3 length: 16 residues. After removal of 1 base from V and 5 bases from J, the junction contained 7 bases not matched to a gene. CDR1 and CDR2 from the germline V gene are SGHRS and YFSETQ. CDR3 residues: CASSLNSGSGHNEQFF. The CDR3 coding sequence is TGCGCCAGCAGCTTGAATAGCGGGAGTGGCCACAATGAGCAGTTCTTC.

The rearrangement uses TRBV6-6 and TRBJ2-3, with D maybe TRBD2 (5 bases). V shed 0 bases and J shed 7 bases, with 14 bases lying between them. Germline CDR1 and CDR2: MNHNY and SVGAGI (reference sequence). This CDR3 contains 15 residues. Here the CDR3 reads CASSYSQSGLNTQYF. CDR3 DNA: TGTGCCAGCAGTTACTCGCAGTCAGGACTCAATACGCAGTATTTT.

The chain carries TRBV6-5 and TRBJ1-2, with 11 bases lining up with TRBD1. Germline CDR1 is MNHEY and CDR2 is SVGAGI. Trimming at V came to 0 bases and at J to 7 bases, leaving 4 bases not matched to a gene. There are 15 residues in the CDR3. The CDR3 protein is CASSYSGQGASGYTF. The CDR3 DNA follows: TGTGCCAGCAGTTACTCTGGACAGGGGGCATCTGGCTACACCTTC.

The CDR3 reads CASSLDGGNYEQYF. CDR3 nucleotide sequence: TGTGCCAGCAGCTTAGATGGCGGGAACTACGAGCAGTACTTC. The chain couples TRBV7-9 to TRBJ2-7; a possible D gene is TRBD2 (6 bases). Germline V gene sequence: CDR1 SEHNR, CDR2 FQNEAQ (reference sequence). V was trimmed by 1 base and J by 3 bases, leaving 10 bases between them. The CDR3 is 14 residues long.

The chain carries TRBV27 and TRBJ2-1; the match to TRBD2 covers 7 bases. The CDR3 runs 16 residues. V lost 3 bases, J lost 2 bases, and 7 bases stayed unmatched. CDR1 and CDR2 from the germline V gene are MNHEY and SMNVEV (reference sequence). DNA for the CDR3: TGTGCCAGCAGTTTGAAGCGGGATCGCGCCTACAATGAGCAGTTCTTC. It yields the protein CASSLKRDRAYNEQFF.

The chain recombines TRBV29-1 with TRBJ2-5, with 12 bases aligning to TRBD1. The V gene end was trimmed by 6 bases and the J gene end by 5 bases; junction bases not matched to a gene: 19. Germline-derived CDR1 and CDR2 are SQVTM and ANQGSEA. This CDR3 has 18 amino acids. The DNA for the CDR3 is TGCAGCGTCGTAAAGAATTCCCCCGGGACAGGGGGCCCCGAGACCCAGTACTTC. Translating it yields CSVVKNSPGTGGPETQYF.

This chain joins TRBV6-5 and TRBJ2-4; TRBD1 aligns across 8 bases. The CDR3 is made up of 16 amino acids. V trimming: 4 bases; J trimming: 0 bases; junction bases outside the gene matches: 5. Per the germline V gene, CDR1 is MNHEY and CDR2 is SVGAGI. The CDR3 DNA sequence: TGTGCCAGCAGTTCCGACAGGGGTGAAGCCAAAAACATTCAGTACTTC. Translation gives CASSSDRGEAKNIQYF.

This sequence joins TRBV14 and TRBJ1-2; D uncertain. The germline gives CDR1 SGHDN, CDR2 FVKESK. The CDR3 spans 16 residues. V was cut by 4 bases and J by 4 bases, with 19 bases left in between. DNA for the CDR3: TGTGCCAGCAGCCCAGGACGGGGTTCGGGCCCCTATGGCTACACCTTC. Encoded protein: CASSPGRGSGPYGYTF.

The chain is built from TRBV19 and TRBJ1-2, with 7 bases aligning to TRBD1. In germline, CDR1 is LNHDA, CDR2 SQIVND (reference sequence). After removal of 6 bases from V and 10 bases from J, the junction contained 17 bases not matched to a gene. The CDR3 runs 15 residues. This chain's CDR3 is CASRRPSDREFYYTF. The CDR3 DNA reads TGTGCCAGTAGACGTCCCTCCGACAGGGAATTTTACTACACCTTC. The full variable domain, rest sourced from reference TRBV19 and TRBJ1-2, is DGGITQSPKYLFRKEGQNVTLSCEQNLNHDAMYWYRQDPGQGLRLIYYSQIVNDFQKGDIAEGYSVSREKKESFPLTVTSAQKNPTAFYLCASRRPSDREFYYTFGSGTRLTVV.

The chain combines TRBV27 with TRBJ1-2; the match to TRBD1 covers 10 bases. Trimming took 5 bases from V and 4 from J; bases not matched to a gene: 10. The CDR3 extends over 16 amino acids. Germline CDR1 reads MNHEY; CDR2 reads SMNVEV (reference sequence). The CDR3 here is CASSRQGALASYGYTF. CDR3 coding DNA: TGTGCCAGCAGTAGACAGGGGGCCCTCGCTAGCTATGGCTACACCTTC.

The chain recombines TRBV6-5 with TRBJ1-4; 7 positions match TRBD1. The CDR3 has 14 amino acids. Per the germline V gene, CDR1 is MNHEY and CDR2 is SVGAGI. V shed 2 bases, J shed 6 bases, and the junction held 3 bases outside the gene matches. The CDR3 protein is CASSYRGQHEKLFF. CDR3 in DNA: TGTGCCAGCAGTTACCGGGGACAGCATGAAAAACTGTTTTTT.

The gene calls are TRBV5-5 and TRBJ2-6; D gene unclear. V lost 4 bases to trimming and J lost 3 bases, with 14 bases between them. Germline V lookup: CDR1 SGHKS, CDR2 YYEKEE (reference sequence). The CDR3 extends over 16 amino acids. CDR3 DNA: TGTGCCAGCAGCGGCTATGGTGCAAGTGGGGCCAACGTCCTGACTTTC. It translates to CASSGYGASGANVLTF.

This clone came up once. As DNA, the CDR3 is TGTGCCAGCAGCCAAGGCGGCCAGGGGGGACAGGGGGCGGAAAAACTGTTTTTT. It translates to CASSQGGQGGQGAEKLFF. The rearrangement joins TRBV4-2 to TRBJ1-4, with TRBD1 matching 12 bases. The CDR3 consists of 18 residues. Per germline, CDR1 LGHNA and CDR2 YNFKEQ. Trimming cost V 1 base and J 8 bases; bases outside gene matches: 11.

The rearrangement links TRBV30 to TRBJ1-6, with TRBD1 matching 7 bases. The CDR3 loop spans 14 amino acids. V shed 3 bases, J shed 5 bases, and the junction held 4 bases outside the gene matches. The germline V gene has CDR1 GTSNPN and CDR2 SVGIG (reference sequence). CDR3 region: CAWRGQRDNSPLHF. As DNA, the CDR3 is TGTGCCTGGAGGGGACAGAGGGATAATTCACCCCTCCACTTT.

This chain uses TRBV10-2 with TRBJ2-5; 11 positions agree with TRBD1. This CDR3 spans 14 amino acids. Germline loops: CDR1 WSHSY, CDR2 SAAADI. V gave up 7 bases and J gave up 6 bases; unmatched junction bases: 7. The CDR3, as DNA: TGCGCCAGCAATCCGGGACAGGGGGTGAAGACCCAGTACTTC. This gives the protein CASNPGQGVKTQYF.

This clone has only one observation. The CDR3 DNA reads TGTGCCAGCAGCTTAAGGGGTAGCCTAGCGGGAGTGAATGAGCAGTTCTTC. It is translated as CASSLRGSLAGVNEQFF. The V call is TRBV7-8, the J call TRBJ2-1; 10 positions agree with TRBD2. Germline V gene sequence: CDR1 SGHVS, CDR2 FQNEAQ. The CDR3 runs to 17 residues. J was trimmed by 7 bases and V by 2 bases; bases with no gene match: 11.

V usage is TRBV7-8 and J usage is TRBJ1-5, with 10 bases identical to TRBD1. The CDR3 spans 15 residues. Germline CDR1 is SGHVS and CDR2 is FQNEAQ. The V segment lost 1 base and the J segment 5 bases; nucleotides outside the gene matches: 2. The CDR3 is CASSLVGQGYQPQHF. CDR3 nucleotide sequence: TGTGCCAGCAGCTTAGTGGGACAGGGGTATCAGCCCCAGCATTTT. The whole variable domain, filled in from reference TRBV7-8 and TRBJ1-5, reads GAGVSQSPRYKVAKRGQDVALRCDPISGHVSLFWYQQALGQGPEFLTYFQNEAQLDKSGLPSDRFFAERPEGSVSTLKIQRTQQEDSAVYLCASSLVGQGYQPQHFGDGTRLSIL.

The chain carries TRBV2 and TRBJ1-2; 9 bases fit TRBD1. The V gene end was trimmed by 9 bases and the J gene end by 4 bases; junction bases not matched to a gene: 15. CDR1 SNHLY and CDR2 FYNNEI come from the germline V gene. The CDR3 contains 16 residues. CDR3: CARGTGTGLVGYGYTF. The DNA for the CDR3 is TGTGCCAGGGGAACCGGGACAGGGCTTGTCGGCTATGGCTACACCTTC.

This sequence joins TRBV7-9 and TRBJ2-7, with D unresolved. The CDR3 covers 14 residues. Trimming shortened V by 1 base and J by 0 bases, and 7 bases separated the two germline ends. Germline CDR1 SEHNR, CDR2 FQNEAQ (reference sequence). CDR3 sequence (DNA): TGTGCCAGCAGCTTAGTCGCAGGCTCCTACGAGCAGTACTTC. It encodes CASSLVAGSYEQYF.

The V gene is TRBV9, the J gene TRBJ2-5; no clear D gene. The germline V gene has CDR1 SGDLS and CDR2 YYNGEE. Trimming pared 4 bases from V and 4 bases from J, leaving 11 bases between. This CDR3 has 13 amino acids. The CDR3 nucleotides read TGTGCCAGCAGCTCGATGGGAACAGAGACCCAGTACTTC. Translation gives CASSSMGTETQYF.

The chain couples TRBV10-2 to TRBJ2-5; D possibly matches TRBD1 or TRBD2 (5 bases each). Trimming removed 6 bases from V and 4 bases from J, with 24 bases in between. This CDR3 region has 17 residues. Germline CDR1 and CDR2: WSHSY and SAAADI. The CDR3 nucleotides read TGCGCCAGCAGGGTCTCATCCGCGGCCCCGGGGCGAGAGACCCAGTACTTC. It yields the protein CASRVSSAAPGRETQYF.

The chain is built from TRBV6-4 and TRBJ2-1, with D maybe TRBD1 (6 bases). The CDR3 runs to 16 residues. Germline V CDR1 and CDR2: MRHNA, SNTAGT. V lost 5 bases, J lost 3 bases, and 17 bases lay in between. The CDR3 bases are TGTGCCAGCAGTAGGACAGCCCAAGCCCTCTACAATGAGCAGTTCTTC. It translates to CASSRTAQALYNEQFF.

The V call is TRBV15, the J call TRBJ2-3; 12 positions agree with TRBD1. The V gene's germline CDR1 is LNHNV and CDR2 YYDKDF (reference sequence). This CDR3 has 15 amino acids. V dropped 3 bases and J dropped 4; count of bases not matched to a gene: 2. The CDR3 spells CATSSRDRGPDTQYF. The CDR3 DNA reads TGTGCCACCAGCAGCCGGGACAGGGGGCCAGATACGCAGTATTTT.

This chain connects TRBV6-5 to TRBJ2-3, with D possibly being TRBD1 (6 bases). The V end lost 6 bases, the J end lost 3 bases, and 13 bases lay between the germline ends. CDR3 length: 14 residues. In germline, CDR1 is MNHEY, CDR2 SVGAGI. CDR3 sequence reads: CASRDRAGTDTQYF. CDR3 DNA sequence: TGTGCCAGCAGGGACAGAGCCGGGACAGATACGCAGTATTTT.

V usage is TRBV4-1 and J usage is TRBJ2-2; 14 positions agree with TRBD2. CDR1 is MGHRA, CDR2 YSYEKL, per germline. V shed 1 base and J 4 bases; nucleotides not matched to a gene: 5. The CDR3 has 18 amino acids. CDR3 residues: CASSQAGLAGAGTGELFF. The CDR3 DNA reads TGCGCCAGCAGCCAAGCGGGACTAGCGGGAGCGGGCACCGGGGAGCTGTTTTTT.